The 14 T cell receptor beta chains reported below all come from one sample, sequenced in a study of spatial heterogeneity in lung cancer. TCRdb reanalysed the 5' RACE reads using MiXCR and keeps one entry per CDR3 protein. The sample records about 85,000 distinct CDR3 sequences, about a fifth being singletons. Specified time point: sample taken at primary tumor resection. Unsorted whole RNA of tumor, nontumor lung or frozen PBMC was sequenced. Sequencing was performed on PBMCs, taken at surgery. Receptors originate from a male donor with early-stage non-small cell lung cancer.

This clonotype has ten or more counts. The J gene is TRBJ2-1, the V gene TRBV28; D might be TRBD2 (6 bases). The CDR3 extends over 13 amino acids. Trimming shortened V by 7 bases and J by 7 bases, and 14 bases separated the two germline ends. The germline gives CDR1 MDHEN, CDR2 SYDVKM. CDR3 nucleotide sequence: TGTGCCAGCACCCGGACTCGGGGGAATGAGCAGTTCTTC. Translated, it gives CASTRTRGNEQFF.

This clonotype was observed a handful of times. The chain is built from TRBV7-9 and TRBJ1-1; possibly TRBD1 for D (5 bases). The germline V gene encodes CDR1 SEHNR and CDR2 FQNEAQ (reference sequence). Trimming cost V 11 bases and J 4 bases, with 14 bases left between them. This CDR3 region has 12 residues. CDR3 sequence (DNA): TGTGCCGGGACTCGGGGGGGCACTGAAGCTTTCTTT. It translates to CAGTRGGTEAFF.

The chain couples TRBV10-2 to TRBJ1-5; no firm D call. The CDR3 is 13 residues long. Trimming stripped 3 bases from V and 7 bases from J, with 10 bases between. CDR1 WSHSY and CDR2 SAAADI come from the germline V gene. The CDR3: CASSEYSGQPQHF. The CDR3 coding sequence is TGCGCCAGCAGTGAATACAGCGGGCAGCCCCAGCATTTT.

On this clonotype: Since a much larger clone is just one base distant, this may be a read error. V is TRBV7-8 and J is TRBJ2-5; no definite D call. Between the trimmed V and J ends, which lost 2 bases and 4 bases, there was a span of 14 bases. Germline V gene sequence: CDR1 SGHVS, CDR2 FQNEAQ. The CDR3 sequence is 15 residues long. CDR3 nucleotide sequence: TGTGCCAGCAGCTTATTCAACGGCCTCCGAGAGACCCAGTACTTC. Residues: CASSLFNGLRETQYF.

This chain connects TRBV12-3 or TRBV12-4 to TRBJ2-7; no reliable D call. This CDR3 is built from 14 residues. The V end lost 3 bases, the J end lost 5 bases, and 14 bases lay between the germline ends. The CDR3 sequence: CASSFLGKGDEQYF. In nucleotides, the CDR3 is TGTGCCAGCAGTTTCCTAGGGAAAGGAGACGAGCAGTACTTC.

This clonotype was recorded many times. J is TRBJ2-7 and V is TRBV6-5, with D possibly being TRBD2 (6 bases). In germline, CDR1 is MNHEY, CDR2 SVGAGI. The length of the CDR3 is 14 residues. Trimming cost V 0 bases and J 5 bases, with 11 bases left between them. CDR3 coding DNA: TGTGCCAGCAGTTACTCGGGAGGCTTAGACGAGCAGTACTTC. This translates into CASSYSGGLDEQYF.

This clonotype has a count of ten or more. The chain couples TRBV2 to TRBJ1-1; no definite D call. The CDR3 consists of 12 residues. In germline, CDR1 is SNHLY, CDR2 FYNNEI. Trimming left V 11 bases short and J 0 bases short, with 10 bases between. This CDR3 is CAGRIMNTEAFF. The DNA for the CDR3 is TGTGCCGGAAGGATAATGAACACTGAAGCTTTCTTT.

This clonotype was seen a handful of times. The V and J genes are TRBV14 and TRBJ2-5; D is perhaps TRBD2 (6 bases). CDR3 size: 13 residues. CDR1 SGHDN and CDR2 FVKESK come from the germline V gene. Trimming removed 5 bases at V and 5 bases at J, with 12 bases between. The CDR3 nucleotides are TGTGCCAGCAGCGCCGGGGACTTCGAGACCCAGTACTTC. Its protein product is CASSAGDFETQYF.

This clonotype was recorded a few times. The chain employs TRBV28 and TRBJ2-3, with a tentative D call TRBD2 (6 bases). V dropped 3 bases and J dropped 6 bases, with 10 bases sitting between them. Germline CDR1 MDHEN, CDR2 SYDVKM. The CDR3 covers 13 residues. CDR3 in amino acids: CASSLEGKDTQYF. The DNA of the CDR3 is TGTGCCAGCAGTTTGGAGGGGAAGGATACGCAGTATTTT.

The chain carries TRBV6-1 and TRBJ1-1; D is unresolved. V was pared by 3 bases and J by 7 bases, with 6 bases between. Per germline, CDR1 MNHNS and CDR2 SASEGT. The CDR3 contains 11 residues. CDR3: CASSELLEAFF. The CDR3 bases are TGTGCCAGCAGTGAGCTACTTGAAGCTTTCTTT.

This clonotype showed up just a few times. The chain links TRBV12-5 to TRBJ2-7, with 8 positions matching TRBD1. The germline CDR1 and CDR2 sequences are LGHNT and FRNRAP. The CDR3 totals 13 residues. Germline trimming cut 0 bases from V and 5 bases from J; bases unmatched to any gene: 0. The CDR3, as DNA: TGTGCTAGTGGTTTGGTCAGGGGGCACGAGCAGTACTTC. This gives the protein CASGLVRGHEQYF. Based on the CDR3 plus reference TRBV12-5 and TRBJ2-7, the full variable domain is DARVTQTPRHKVTEMGQEVTMRCQPILGHNTVFWYRQTMMQGLELLAYFRNRAPLDDSGMPKDRFSAEMPDATLATLKIQPSEPRDSAVYFCASGLVRGHEQYFGPGTRLTVT.

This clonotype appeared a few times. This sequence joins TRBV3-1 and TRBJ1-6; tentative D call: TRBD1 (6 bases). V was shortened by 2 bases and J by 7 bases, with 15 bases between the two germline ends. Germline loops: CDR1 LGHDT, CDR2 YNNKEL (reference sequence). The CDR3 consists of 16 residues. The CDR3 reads CASSQNPTGNNSPLHF. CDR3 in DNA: TGTGCCAGCAGCCAAAACCCAACAGGGAACAATTCACCCCTCCACTTT.

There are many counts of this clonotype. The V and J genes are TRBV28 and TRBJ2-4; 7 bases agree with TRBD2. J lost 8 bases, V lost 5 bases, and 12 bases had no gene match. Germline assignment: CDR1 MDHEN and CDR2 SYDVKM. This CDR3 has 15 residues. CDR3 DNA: TGTGCCAGCAGTCCACGGCAGATGGGAGGGGACATTCAGTACTTC. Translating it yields CASSPRQMGGDIQYF. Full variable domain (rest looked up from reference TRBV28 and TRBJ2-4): DVKVTQSSRYLVKRTGEKVFLECVQDMDHENMFWYRQDPGLGLRLIYFSYDVKMKEKGDIPEGYSVSREKKERFSLILESASTNQTSMYLCASSPRQMGGDIQYFGAGTRLSVL.

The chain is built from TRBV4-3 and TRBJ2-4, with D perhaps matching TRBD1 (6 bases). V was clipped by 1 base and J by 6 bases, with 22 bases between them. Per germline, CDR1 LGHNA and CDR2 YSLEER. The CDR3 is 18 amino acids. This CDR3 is CASSQGRTGGPTRNIQYF. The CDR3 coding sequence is TGCGCCAGCAGCCAAGGCCGCACTGGGGGCCCTACCCGAAACATTCAGTACTTC.